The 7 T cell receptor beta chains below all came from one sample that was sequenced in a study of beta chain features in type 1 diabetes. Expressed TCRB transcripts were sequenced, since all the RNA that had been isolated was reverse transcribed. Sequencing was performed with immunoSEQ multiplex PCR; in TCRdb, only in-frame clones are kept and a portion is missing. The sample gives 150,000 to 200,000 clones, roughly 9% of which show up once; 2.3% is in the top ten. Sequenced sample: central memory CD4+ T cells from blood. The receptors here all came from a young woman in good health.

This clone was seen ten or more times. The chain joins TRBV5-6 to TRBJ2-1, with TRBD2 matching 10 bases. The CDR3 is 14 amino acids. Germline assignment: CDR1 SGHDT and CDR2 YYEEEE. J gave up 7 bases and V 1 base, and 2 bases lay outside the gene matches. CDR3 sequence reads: CASSLRAGGNEQFF. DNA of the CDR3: TGTGCCAGCAGCTTGAGAGCGGGAGGGAATGAGCAGTTCTTC.

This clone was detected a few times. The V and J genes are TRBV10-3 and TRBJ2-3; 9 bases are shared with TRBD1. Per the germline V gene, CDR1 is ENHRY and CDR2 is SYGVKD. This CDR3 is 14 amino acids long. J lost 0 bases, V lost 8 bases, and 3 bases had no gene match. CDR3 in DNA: TGTGCCATCGACGGGACAGGGAGCACAGATACGCAGTATTTT. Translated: CAIDGTGSTDTQYF.

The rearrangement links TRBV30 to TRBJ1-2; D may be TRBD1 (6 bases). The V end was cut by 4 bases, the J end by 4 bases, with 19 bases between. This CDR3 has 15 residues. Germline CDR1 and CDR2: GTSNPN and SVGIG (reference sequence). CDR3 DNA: TGTGCCTGGAACCGCCAGGGGCTAAGAAGCTATGGCTACACCTTC. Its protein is CAWNRQGLRSYGYTF.

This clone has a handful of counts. CDR3 sequence: CASSFPGDYGYTF. The CDR3 bases are TGTGCCAGCAGCTTCCCAGGCGACTATGGCTACACCTTC. The chain uses TRBV7-2 and TRBJ1-2; D is uncertain. Trimming pared 3 bases from V and 3 bases from J, leaving 8 bases between. This CDR3 has 13 amino acids. Germline V gene data show CDR1 as SGHTA and CDR2 as FQGNSA.

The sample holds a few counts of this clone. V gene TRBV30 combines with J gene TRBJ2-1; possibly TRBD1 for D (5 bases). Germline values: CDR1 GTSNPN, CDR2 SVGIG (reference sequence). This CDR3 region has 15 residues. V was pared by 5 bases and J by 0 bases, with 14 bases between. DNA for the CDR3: TGTGCCTGGGTTCCAACAGGTCGCTCCTACAATGAGCAGTTCTTC. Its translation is CAWVPTGRSYNEQFF.

The CDR3 is CASSLTPGANEKLFF. The CDR3 DNA reads as TGTGCCAGCTCACTAACACCGGGAGCTAATGAAAAACTGTTTTTT. The V gene is TRBV18, the J gene TRBJ1-4, with D hard to call. Germline V gene sequence: CDR1 KGHSH, CDR2 LQKENI. V was clipped by 4 bases and J by 3 bases, with 12 bases between them. The CDR3 covers 15 residues.

The DNA for the CDR3 is TGTGCCAGCAGCTTAGGTATGGGACAGGCGACCTACGAGCAGTACTTC. The encoded protein is CASSLGMGQATYEQYF. The rearrangement uses TRBV7-2 and TRBJ2-7; 8 nucleotides align to TRBD1. The V segment lost 1 base and the J segment 2 bases; nucleotides outside the gene matches: 7. Germline CDR1 and CDR2: SGHTA and FQGNSA. CDR3 length: 16 residues.